A single sample is the source of the 3 T cell receptor beta chains below, sequenced in a study of T cells in localized non-small cell lung cancer (dated by TCRdb to the early 2020s). Library creation used the immunoSEQ multiplex PCR assay. TCRdb obtained this table from immuneACCESS and retained in-frame rearrangements with V and J assigned. These tables miss some clones; where compared with another copy, unresolved V genes account for less than half of the shortfall, and the remainder is unexplained. The sample yields roughly 9,000 clones; roughly 90% were counted once. Around 2.2% of the sample is held by the ten biggest clonotypes. Material: peripheral blood, obtained before any cancer treatment. These receptors were collected from a female donor over 55 with stage II squamous cell lung carcinoma.

The chain combines TRBV28 with TRBJ2-7, with 7 bases fitting TRBD1. CDR1 and CDR2 from the germline V gene are MDHEN and SYDVKM. This CDR3 comprises 14 residues. The V and J ends lost 8 bases and 0 bases, in that order; junction bases with no gene match: 7. Written as DNA, the CDR3 is TGTGCCAGCCGCAGACAGGGCAGCTCCTACGAGCAGTACGTC. Translated: CASRRQGSSYEQYV.

This chain connects TRBV30 to TRBJ1-6, with D unresolved. The length of the CDR3 is 13 residues. In germline, CDR1 is GTSNPN, CDR2 SVGIG (reference sequence). The V end was cut by 4 bases, the J end by 1 base, with 5 bases between. CDR3 nucleotides: TGTGCCTGGAAGCGATCCTATAATTCACCCCTCCACTTT. Its protein product is CAWKRSYNSPLHF.

The J gene is TRBJ2-5, the V gene TRBV19; D may match TRBD1 or TRBD2 (5 bases each). Trimming shortened V by 3 bases and J by 2 bases, and 16 bases separated the two germline ends. From germline, CDR1 is LNHDA and CDR2 SQIVND (reference sequence). The CDR3 spans 16 residues. In DNA form, the CDR3 reads TGTGCCAGTAGTATGGGTTTCGGGACGGCACAAGAGACCCAGTACTTC. Translating it yields CASSMGFGTAQETQYF. The whole variable domain, remainder taken from reference TRBV19 and TRBJ2-5, is DGGITQSPKYLFRKEGQNVTLSCEQNLNHDAMYWYRQDPGQGLRLIYYSQIVNDFQKGDIAEGYSVSREKKESFPLTVTSAQKNPTAFYLCASSMGFGTAQETQYFGPGTRLLVL.